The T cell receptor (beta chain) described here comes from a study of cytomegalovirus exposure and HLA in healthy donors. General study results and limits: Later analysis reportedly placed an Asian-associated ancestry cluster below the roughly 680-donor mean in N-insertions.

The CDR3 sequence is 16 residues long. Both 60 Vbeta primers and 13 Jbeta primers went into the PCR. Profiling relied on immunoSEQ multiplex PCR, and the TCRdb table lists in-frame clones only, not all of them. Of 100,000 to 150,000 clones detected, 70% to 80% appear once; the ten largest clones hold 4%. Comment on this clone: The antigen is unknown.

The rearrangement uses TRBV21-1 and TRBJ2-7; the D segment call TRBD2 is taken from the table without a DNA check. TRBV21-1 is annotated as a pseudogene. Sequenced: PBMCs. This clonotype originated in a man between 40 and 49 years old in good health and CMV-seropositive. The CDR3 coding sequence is TGTGCCAGCAGCAAAGGACTAGCGGGAACCCAGTACGAGCAGTACTTC. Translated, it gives CASSKGLAGTQYEQYF.